These T cell receptor beta chains were read from a single sample in a study of blood T cells in healthy people across ages. TCRdb recomputed calls from the 5' RACE reads with MiXCR, one row per CDR3 protein. Here the sample spans under 2 million distinct CDR3 sequences, 30% to 35% being singletons. The sequenced sample consisted of blood. The receptors shown here come from a woman aged 25 to 39 in good health. Each CDR3 is given with its conserved first and last residue. Each record gives: J gene, D gene, V gene, clone size, CDR3 protein, CDR3 DNA. A D gene is named only where the DNA matches it firmly. Expanded clones get a size class; other rows say once, few or many, or leave the size out.

>TRBJ2-1|.|TRBV9|.
CASSPLAVGYNEQFF
TGTGCCAGCAGCCCCCTCGCGGTGGGCTACAATGAGCAGTTCTTC
>TRBJ2-3|.|TRBV20-1|.
CSAPGAASTDTQYF
TGCAGTGCCCCAGGGGCGGCGAGCACAGATACGCAGTATTTT
>TRBJ2-1|TRBD2|TRBV7-3|.
CASSLRSGNRTSGTHYNEQFF
TGTGCCAGCAGCTTAAGGTCGGGCAATAGGACTAGCGGGACGCACTACAATGAGCAGTTCTTC
>TRBJ2-7|.|TRBV7-2|.
CASSFSRGYEQYF
TGTGCCAGCAGCTTCTCCCGCGGTTACGAGCAGTACTTC
>TRBJ1-5|.|TRBV21-1|few
CASSKGTGCNQPQHF
TGTGCCAGCAGCAAAGGAACAGGGTGTAATCAGCCCCAGCATTTT
>TRBJ1-6|.|TRBV7-8|once
CASSLGSGAVGSPLHF
TGTGCCAGCAGCTTAGGATCAGGGGCGGTGGGCTCACCCCTCCACTTT
>TRBJ2-5|TRBD2|TRBV6-5|many
CASSQLAALGETQYF
TGTGCCAGCAGCCAACTAGCGGCCCTTGGGGAGACCCAGTACTTC
>TRBJ2-1|TRBD2|TRBV3-1|many
CASSRRLAGDNEQFF
TGTGCCAGCAGCCGGCGACTAGCGGGGGACAATGAGCAGTTCTTC
>TRBJ1-1|TRBD1|TRBV7-6|.
CASRKGQGAGDTEAFF
TGTGCCAGCAGAAAAGGACAGGGGGCAGGGGACACTGAAGCTTTCTTT
>TRBJ1-2|TRBD1|TRBV5-5|.
CASSIQGINGYTF
TGTGCCAGCAGCATACAGGGGATCAATGGCTACACCTTC
>TRBJ2-5|.|TRBV20-1|few
CSARAFTTRNQETQYF
TGCAGTGCTAGAGCGTTTACTACCAGAAACCAAGAGACCCAGTACTTC
>TRBJ2-7|.|TRBV29-1|many
CSVNRSPSYEQYF
TGCAGCGTAAACAGGTCCCCGTCCTACGAGCAGTACTTC
>TRBJ1-2|TRBD1|TRBV7-2|.
CASSPQGGVYGYTF
TGTGCCAGCAGCCCGCAGGGGGGGGTCTATGGCTACACCTTC
>TRBJ2-1|TRBD2|TRBV4-2|.
CASSQALSGGRNEQFF
TGTGCCAGCAGCCAAGCTCTCAGCGGGGGTAGGAATGAGCAGTTCTTC
>TRBJ2-5|.|TRBV4-1|.
CASSQGSRTQETQYF
TGCGCCAGCAGCCAAGGATCCCGGACCCAAGAGACCCAGTACTTC
>TRBJ1-1|.|TRBV4-1|few
CASSQARQSDTEAFF
TGCGCCAGCAGCCAAGCAAGGCAGTCGGACACTGAAGCTTTCTTT
>TRBJ2-1|TRBD2|TRBV18|.
CASSPLGLAYNEQFF
TGTGCCAGCTCACCCTTGGGACTAGCCTACAATGAGCAGTTCTTC
>TRBJ2-1|.|TRBV5-1|many
CASSTGLHEQFF
TGCGCCAGCAGCACGGGACTCCATGAGCAGTTCTTC
>TRBJ1-2|.|TRBV20-1|many
CRPSRANYGYTF
TGCAGGCCCAGCAGAGCTAACTATGGCTACACCTTC
>TRBJ2-7|TRBD1|TRBV7-2|.
CASSLRTTGGYEQYF
TGTGCCAGCAGTCTAAGAACTACAGGGGGCTACGAGCAGTACTTC
>TRBJ2-1|TRBD2|TRBV20-1|few
CSARLAGTSYNEQFF
TGCAGTGCTAGGTTAGCGGGAACCTCCTACAATGAGCAGTTCTTC
>TRBJ2-5|.|TRBV12-3/TRBV12-4|few
CASSMRRAQYF
TGTGCCAGCAGTATGAGAAGGGCCCAGTACTTC
>TRBJ2-1|TRBD2|TRBV9|.
CASSGTQAGGTYNEQFF
TGTGCCAGCAGCGGAACACAAGCGGGGGGTACCTACAATGAGCAGTTCTTC
>TRBJ2-3|.|TRBV4-1|once
CASSSTWGLHRDTQYF
TGCGCCAGCAGCTCGACCTGGGGGCTGCATAGGGATACGCAGTATTTT
>TRBJ1-1|TRBD1|TRBV20-1|few
CSAAGTGRTEAFF
TGCAGTGCTGCCGGGACAGGGCGGACTGAAGCTTTCTTT
>TRBJ1-1|.|TRBV15|.
CATSRDAVGVGTEAFF
TGTGCCACCAGCAGAGATGCGGTGGGGGTCGGAACTGAAGCTTTCTTT
>TRBJ2-7|.|TRBV4-1|few
CASSSYTGRYEQYF
TGCGCCAGCAGCAGTTATACAGGGAGGTACGAGCAGTACTTC
>TRBJ1-6|TRBD1|TRBV20-1|once
CSARDFRQGSYNSPLHF
TGCAGTGCTAGAGATTTTAGACAGGGCAGCTATAATTCACCCCTCCACTTT
>TRBJ1-1|.|TRBV7-9|once
CAGSLTGGDTEAFF
TGTGCCGGCAGCTTAACGGGTGGGGACACTGAAGCTTTCTTT
>TRBJ2-1|.|TRBV7-3|.
CASSAMAGHNEQFF
TGTGCCAGCAGCGCAATGGCGGGGCACAATGAGCAGTTCTTC
>TRBJ2-7|TRBD2|TRBV20-1|.
CSAKEASGRAGEQYF
TGCAGTGCTAAAGAGGCTAGCGGGAGGGCTGGCGAGCAGTACTTC
>TRBJ2-7|.|TRBV10-3|many
CAISESVRGEQYF
TGTGCCATCAGTGAGTCAGTGAGAGGCGAGCAGTACTTC
>TRBJ2-7|TRBD2|TRBV5-1|few
CASSTTSGSYEQYF
TGCGCCAGCAGCACGACTAGCGGGAGCTACGAGCAGTACTTC
>TRBJ2-1|TRBD2|TRBV6-6|few
CAIEAGGPEQFF
TGTGCCATCGAAGCGGGAGGGCCTGAGCAGTTCTTC
>TRBJ1-1|.|TRBV10-1|few
CASSESRWATAFF
TGCGCCAGCAGTGAGTCGAGGTGGGCCACCGCTTTCTTT
>TRBJ2-3|TRBD2|TRBV12-3/TRBV12-4|.
CASSLETSGRGTDTQYF
TGTGCCAGCAGTTTAGAGACTAGCGGGAGGGGCACAGATACGCAGTATTTT
>TRBJ2-3|TRBD2|TRBV7-3|few
CASSRSLRAGEDTQYF
TGTGCCAGCAGCCGATCCCTCCGAGCGGGAGAAGATACGCAGTATTTT
>TRBJ2-5|TRBD2|TRBV6-6|.
CASSYVSGGALRTQYF
TGTGCCAGCAGTTACGTTAGCGGGGGGGCCCTTAGGACCCAGTACTTC
>TRBJ2-5|TRBD2|TRBV20-1|.
CSVSSGGDISGETQYF
TGCAGTGTCTCTAGCGGGGGGGATATTTCGGGAGAGACCCAGTACTTC
>TRBJ1-5|.|TRBV4-2|few
CTSSQERRSNQPQHF
TGTACCAGCAGCCAAGAAAGGCGTAGCAATCAGCCCCAGCATTTT
>TRBJ1-1|.|TRBV20-1|many
CSARAGRNTEAFF
TGCAGTGCTAGAGCAGGGCGCAACACTGAAGCTTTCTTT
>TRBJ1-2|.|TRBV15|.
CATSRPDWNYGYTF
TGTGCCACCAGCAGACCGGACTGGAACTATGGCTACACCTTC
>TRBJ2-1|.|TRBV27|.
CASSSRLLRNEQFF
TGTGCCAGCAGTTCACGACTTCTAAGGAATGAGCAGTTCTTC
>TRBJ2-3|TRBD1|TRBV9|.
CASSANRGGSTDTQYF
TGTGCCAGCAGCGCCAACAGGGGCGGTAGCACAGATACGCAGTATTTT
>TRBJ2-5|TRBD1|TRBV7-9|.
CASSSPSDRAKETQYF
TGTGCCAGCAGCTCTCCTTCGGACAGGGCGAAAGAGACCCAGTACTTC
>TRBJ1-2|TRBD1|TRBV20-1|many
CSARVDRGPNYGYTF
TGCAGTGCTAGAGTGGACAGGGGGCCTAACTATGGCTACACCTTC
>TRBJ2-7|.|TRBV7-6|many
CASSSGSSLEQYF
TGTGCCAGCAGCTCCGGGTCATCCCTCGAGCAGTACTTC
>TRBJ2-5|.|TRBV20-1|many
CSARVRETQYF
TGCAGTGCTAGAGTACGGGAGACCCAGTACTTC
>TRBJ2-1|.|TRBV9|.
CASSRKGSYNEQFF
TGTGCCAGCAGCCGGAAGGGCTCCTACAATGAGCAGTTCTTC
>TRBJ2-1|.|TRBV9|.
CASSVYATRRDEQFF
TGTGCCAGCAGCGTATACGCGACGCGTCGCGATGAGCAGTTCTTC
>TRBJ2-7|.|TRBV27|.
CASSSAGARSEQYF
TGTGCCAGCAGTTCGGCAGGGGCACGGAGCGAGCAGTACTTC
>TRBJ2-3|.|TRBV3-1|few
CASSWTPKADTQYF
TGTGCCAGCAGTTGGACCCCGAAGGCAGATACGCAGTATTTT
>TRBJ2-1|.|TRBV11-1|many
CASSWYRVREQFF
TGTGCCAGCAGCTGGTATCGGGTCAGGGAGCAGTTCTTC
>TRBJ2-1|.|TRBV12-3/TRBV12-4|.
CAGSFPPGSNEQFF
TGTGCCGGCAGTTTCCCCCCAGGCAGCAATGAGCAGTTCTTC
>TRBJ2-7|.|TRBV11-2|few
CATGLGIAYEQYF
TGTGCCACCGGCTTGGGGATCGCCTACGAGCAGTACTTC
>TRBJ2-1|TRBD1|TRBV7-3|.
CASRDAGRGSYNEQFF
TGTGCCAGCAGGGACGCAGGCAGGGGGTCCTACAATGAGCAGTTCTTC
>TRBJ1-2|.|TRBV4-1|.
CASSQGRLPNYGYTF
TGCGCCAGCAGCCAAGGACGGTTGCCCAACTATGGCTACACCTTC
>TRBJ2-6|.|TRBV11-2|many
CASSLAGISSGANVLTF
TGTGCCAGCAGCTTAGCAGGGATCAGCTCTGGGGCCAACGTCCTGACTTTC
>TRBJ1-1|.|TRBV3-1|few
CASSQSRAEAFF
TGTGCCAGCAGCCAATCCAGGGCTGAAGCTTTCTTT
>TRBJ2-3|.|TRBV20-1|.
CSARDPGRTDTQYF
TGCAGTGCTAGAGATCCGGGTAGGACAGATACGCAGTATTTT